The clone carrying this T cell receptor (beta chain) was seen repeatedly, ten times or more. Antigen: not known. The data stem from a study of CD8 T cells in ankylosing spondylitis. TCRdb reprocessed the 5' RACE reads with MiXCR, giving one entry per CDR3 protein. The sample lists about 130,000 distinct CDR3 sequences; around 7.9% were seen once. V lost 1 base, J lost 2 bases, and 8 bases lay in between. This CDR3 spans 14 amino acids. CDR1 and CDR2 (germline): DFQATT, SNEGSKA (reference sequence). General study results and limits: Among TCR beta sequences, a motif of several highly homologous variants appeared characteristic of ankylosing spondylitis blood. Prior work had noted some motif variants in reactive arthritis blood and synovial fluid.

The chain couples TRBV20-1 to TRBJ2-2; tentatively, D is TRBD1 (6 bases). The clonotype was recovered from a female donor with ankylosing spondylitis or in good health (not recorded which). Sequencing input: blood, either unsorted or a sorted T cell fraction (not recorded which). The chain's CDR3 is CSARVGGNTGELFF. CDR3 sequence (DNA): TGCAGTGCTAGAGTAGGGGGTAACACCGGGGAGCTGTTTTTT.